This is a list of T cell receptor beta chains from one sample in a study of blood T cell repertoires in COVID-19. The repertoire was sequenced with immunoSEQ multiplex PCR; TCRdb's copy has only in-frame clones and lacks some. In the table there are over 400,000 clones, approximately 91% of which are singletons. The sequenced material came from PBMCs or T cells enriched from blood (not recorded which). All receptors derive from a woman in her fifties or sixties who had recovered from COVID-19. The conserved cysteine and the conserved F or W are not part of the CDR3 here. Only part of the rows carry a size: once, few, many, or a class if the clone is expanded.

CDR3,J,size,V
ASSLSGSQGSLSTDTQY,TRBJ2-3,-,TRBV28
ASSLSGSTDTQY,TRBJ2-3,-,TRBV5-1
ASSFQRARIY,TRBJ1-3,-,TRBV27
ASSDNRGRETQY,TRBJ2-5,-,TRBV6-1
ASSLGQGRYEQY,TRBJ2-7,-,TRBV5-8
ASSPLGQGQETQY,TRBJ2-5,-,TRBV18
ASSLVWGPDTQY,TRBJ2-3,-,TRBV7-2
ASSARLAGSYEQY,TRBJ2-7,-,TRBV2
ASSFDREVETQY,TRBJ2-5,many,TRBV7-6
ASSQGDWSYEQY,TRBJ2-7,-,TRBV3-1/TRBV3-2
ASSEPDSTSTDTQY,TRBJ2-3,-,TRBV10-2
ASSGGENYGYT,TRBJ1-2,-,TRBV5-4
ATCDGGIYGSPLH,TRBJ1-6,-,TRBV10-3
ASLEGNEKLF,TRBJ1-4,-,TRBV2
ASSVAGSGGYYEQY,TRBJ2-7,-,TRBV9
ASSLYGGAGDTQY,TRBJ2-3,-,TRBV5-1
ATRGLGTDTQY,TRBJ2-3,once,TRBV6-5
ASSLAGFSYNEQF,TRBJ2-1,-,TRBV11-2